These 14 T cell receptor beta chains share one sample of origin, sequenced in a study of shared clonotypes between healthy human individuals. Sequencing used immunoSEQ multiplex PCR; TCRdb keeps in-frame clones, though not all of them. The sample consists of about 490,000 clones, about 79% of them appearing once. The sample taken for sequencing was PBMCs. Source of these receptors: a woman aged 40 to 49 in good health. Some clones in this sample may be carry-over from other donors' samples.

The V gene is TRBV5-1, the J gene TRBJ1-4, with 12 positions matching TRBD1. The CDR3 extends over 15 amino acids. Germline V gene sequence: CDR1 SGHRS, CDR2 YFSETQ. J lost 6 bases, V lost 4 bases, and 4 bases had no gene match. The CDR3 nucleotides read TGCGCCAGCAGCCGGGACAGGGGGCGCGATGAAAAACTGTTTTTT. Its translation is CASSRDRGRDEKLFF.

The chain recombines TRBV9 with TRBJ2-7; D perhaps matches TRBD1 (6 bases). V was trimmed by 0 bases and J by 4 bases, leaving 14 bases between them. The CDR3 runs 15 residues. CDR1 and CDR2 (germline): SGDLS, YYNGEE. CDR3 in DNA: TGTGCCAGCAGCGTAGAGCAGGGGTTTGGGTACGAGCAGTACTTC. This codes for CASSVEQGFGYEQYF.

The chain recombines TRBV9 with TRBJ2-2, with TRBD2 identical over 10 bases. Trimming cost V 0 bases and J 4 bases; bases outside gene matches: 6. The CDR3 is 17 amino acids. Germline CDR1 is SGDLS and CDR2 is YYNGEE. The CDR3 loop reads CASSVGSAGGLTGELFF. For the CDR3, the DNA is TGTGCCAGCAGCGTAGGATCAGCGGGAGGGCTCACCGGGGAGCTGTTTTTT.

CDR3: CASSLDGAGVLSSYNEQFF. The CDR3 DNA is TGTGCCAGCAGCTTAGACGGGGCGGGAGTTCTGAGCTCCTACAATGAGCAGTTCTTC. V and J are TRBV7-2 and TRBJ2-1, with TRBD2 matching 7 bases. The CDR3 contains 19 residues. Germline V gene lookup returns CDR1 SGHTA and CDR2 FQGNSA. Unmatched junction bases numbered 12, after V lost 1 base and J lost 0 bases. Full variable domain (missing parts from reference TRBV7-2 and TRBJ2-1): GAGVSQSPSNKVTEKGKDVELRCDPISGHTALYWYRQSLGQGLEFLIYFQGNSAPDKSGLPSDRFSAERTGGSVSTLTIQRTQQEDSAVYLCASSLDGAGVLSSYNEQFFGPGTRLTVL.

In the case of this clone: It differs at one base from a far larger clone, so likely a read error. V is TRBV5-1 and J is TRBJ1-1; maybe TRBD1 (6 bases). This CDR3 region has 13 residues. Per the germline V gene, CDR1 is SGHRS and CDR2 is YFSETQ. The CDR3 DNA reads TGCACCAGCAGCTTGAGGGGGGGAACTGAAGCTTTCTTT. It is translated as CTSSLRGGTEAFF.

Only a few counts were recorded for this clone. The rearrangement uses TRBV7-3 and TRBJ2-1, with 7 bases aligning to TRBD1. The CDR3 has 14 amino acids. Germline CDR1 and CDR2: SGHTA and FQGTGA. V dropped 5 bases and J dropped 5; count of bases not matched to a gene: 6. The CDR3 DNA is TGTGCCAGCAGCCCGATCGGACAGGACAATGAGCAGTTCTTC. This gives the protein CASSPIGQDNEQFF.

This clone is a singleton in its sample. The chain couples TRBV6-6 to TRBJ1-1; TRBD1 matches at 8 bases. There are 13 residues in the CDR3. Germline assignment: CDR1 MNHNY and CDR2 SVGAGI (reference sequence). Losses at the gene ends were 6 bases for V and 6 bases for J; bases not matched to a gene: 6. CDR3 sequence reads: CASRVDRASEAFF. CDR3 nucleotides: TGTGCCAGCAGGGTGGACAGGGCCTCTGAAGCTTTCTTT.

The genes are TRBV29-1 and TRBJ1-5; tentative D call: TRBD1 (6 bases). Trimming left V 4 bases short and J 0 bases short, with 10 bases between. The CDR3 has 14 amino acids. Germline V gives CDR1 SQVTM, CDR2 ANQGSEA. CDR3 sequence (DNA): TGCAGCGTTGTAACAGGGTATAGCAATCAGCCCCAGCATTTT. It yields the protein CSVVTGYSNQPQHF.

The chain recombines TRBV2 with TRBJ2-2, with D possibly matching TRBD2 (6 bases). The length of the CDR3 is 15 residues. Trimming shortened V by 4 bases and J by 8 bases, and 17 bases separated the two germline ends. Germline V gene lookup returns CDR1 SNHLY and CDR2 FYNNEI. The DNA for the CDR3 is TGTGCCAGCAGTGGACTGACAGTGGCGGGGGGGGAGCTGTTTTTT. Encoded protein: CASSGLTVAGGELFF.

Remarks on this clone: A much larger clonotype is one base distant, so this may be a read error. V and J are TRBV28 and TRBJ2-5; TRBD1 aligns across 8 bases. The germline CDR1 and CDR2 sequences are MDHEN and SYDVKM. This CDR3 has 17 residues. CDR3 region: CASTPGQGRPLSETQHF. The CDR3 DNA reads TGTGCCAGCACCCCTGGACAGGGTCGGCCCTTGAGTGAGACCCAGCACTTC. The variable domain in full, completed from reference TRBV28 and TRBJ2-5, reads DVKVTQSSRYLVKRTGEKVFLECVQDMDHENMFWYRQDPGLGLRLIYFSYDVKMKEKGDIPEGYSVSREKKERFSLILESASTNQTSMYLCASTPGQGRPLSETQHFGPGTRLLVL.

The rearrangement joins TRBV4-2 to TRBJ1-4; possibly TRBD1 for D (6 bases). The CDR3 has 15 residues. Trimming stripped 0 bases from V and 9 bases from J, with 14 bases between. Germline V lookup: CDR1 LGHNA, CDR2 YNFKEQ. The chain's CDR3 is CASSQDQGIHQKLFF. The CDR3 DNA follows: TGTGCCAGCAGCCAAGACCAGGGGATCCATCAAAAACTGTTTTTT.

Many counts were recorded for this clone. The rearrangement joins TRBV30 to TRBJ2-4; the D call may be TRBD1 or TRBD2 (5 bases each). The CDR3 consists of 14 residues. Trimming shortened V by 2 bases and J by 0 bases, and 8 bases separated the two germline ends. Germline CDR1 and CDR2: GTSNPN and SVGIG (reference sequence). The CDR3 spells CAWSLGTAKNIQYF. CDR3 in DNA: TGTGCCTGGAGTCTCGGGACAGCCAAAAACATTCAGTACTTC.

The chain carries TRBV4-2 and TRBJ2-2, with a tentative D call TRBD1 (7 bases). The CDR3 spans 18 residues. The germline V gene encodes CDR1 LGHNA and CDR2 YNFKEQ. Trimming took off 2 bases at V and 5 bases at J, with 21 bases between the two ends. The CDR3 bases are TGTGCCAGCAGCCAAAGACGGGACAGCGGGCGGTCGACCGGGGAGCTGTTTTTT. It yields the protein CASSQRRDSGRSTGELFF.

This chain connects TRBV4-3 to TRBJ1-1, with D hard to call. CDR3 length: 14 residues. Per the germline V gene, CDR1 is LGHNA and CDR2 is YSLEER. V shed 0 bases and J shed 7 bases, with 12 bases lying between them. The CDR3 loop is CASSQDRGDGEAFF. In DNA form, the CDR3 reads TGCGCCAGCAGCCAAGACCGGGGAGATGGTGAAGCTTTCTTT.